These T cell receptor beta chains were read from a single sample in a study of blood T cell repertoires in COVID-19. Clones were sequenced by immunoSEQ multiplex PCR, and TCRdb holds only the in-frame ones, with some missing. The table lists roughly 270,000 clones, around 90% of them singletons, with less than 10% in the top ten. The sequencing input was peripheral blood. The receptors were sampled from a man aged 18 to 35 with active or convalescent COVID-19. Each CDR3 is given with its conserved first and last residue. Each record gives: J gene, D gene, V gene, CDR3 protein, CDR3 DNA. A D gene is named only where the DNA matches it firmly.

TRBJ2-2,.,TRBV11-3,CASSTRQSGELFF,TGTGCCAGCAGCACCCGACAATCCGGGGAGCTGTTTTTT
TRBJ2-3,TRBD2,TRBV2,CASATSGAGTDTQYF,TGTGCCAGCGCGACTAGCGGGGCTGGCACAGATACGCAGTATTTT
TRBJ1-2,TRBD1,TRBV7-3,CASSIQGAKGYTF,TGTGCCAGCAGCATACAGGGGGCTAAGGGCTACACCTTC
TRBJ2-7,.,TRBV5-1,CASSSGDFATEQYF,TGCGCCAGCAGCTCCGGGGACTTCGCCACCGAGCAGTACTTC
TRBJ2-5,TRBD1,TRBV10-3,CAISAGTGGEETQYF,TGTGCCATCAGCGCGGGGACAGGGGGCGAAGAGACCCAGTACTTC
TRBJ2-5,TRBD2,TRBV20-1,CSASSPLLAGGQETQYF,TGCAGTGCTAGTTCCCCTTTACTAGCGGGGGGGCAAGAGACCCAGTACTTC
TRBJ2-5,.,TRBV29-1,CSAVQGTVETQYF,TGCAGCGCTGTCCAGGGGACGGTGGAGACCCAGTACTTC
TRBJ1-1,TRBD1,TRBV7-2,CASSLAVDRGTEAFF,TGTGCCAGCAGCTTAGCGGTAGACAGGGGGACTGAAGCTTTCTTT
TRBJ2-5,TRBD1,TRBV27,CASRAWDRAKETQYF,TGTGCCAGCAGAGCCTGGGACAGGGCCAAAGAGACCCAGTACTTC
TRBJ1-5,.,TRBV7-9,CASSLNGAVQPQHF,TGTGCCAGCAGCTTAAATGGGGCGGTTCAGCCCCAGCATTTT
TRBJ2-2,.,TRBV7-9,CASSLDTYNTGELFF,TGTGCCAGCAGCTTAGACACATATAACACCGGGGAGCTGTTTTTT
TRBJ2-3,TRBD2,TRBV7-6,CASSLGGGTTDTQYF,TGTGCCAGCAGCTTAGGCGGGGGTACCACAGATACGCAGTATTTT
TRBJ2-7,TRBD1,TRBV6-5,CASSPRGGFTYEQYF,TGTGCCAGCAGTCCCCGAGGGGGCTTTACCTACGAGCAGTACTTC
TRBJ1-5,.,TRBV27,CASGVGGDINQPQHF,TGTGCCAGCGGCGTGGGGGGAGATATCAATCAGCCCCAGCATTTT